This T cell receptor beta chain was sequenced during a study of glioma-infiltrating T cells. Overall study findings and caveats: Very few CDR3 sequences were shared between tissue and blood. Gliomas, especially low-grade, showed above-expected tissue-blood divergence; non-neoplastic patients showed below.

Germline V gene lookup returns CDR1 MDHEN and CDR2 SYDVKM. The CDR3 consists of 16 residues. Trimming stripped 0 bases from V and 2 bases from J, with 12 bases between. This clonotype was counted at least ten times. Its antigen remains unknown. Amplification of TCR alpha and beta CDR3 regions from RNA used iRepertoire nested multiplex PCR. For one-step reverse transcription and amplification, about 85-400 ng of tissue mRNA or PBMC total RNA was used. One entry per CDR3 protein, called by TCRdb with MiXCR from the multiplex PCR reads. This table has about 44,000 distinct CDR3 sequences, 20% to 25% appearing once.

This receptor was obtained from a human donor with low-grade glioma or glioblastoma, undergoing nonglioma brain surgery, or in good health (not recorded which). This sequence joins TRBV28 and TRBJ2-3, with a weak D call TRBD1 (6 bases). The specimen sequenced was glioma tissue, nonneoplastic brain tissue, or PBMCs (not recorded which). This chain's CDR3 is CASSLWTGKYTDTQYF. In DNA form, the CDR3 reads TGTGCCAGCAGTTTATGGACAGGAAAATACACAGATACGCAGTATTTT.